This TCR beta chain was retrieved from a study of T-cell reconstitution after alpha-beta-depleted transplantation in children. Study-level results: After transplant, high TCRbeta diversity at day 60 in some patients arose from surviving recipient T cells and thymic progenitors. Several hundred rapidly expanded clones from non-depleted graft cells reportedly supplied alpha-beta T cells about two months post-transplant.

The V gene lost 2 bases and the J gene lost 0 bases, with 7 bases spanning the gap. Germline V CDR1 and CDR2: MNHEY, SVGAGI. The CDR3 extends over 14 amino acids. Unique molecular identifiers were incorporated during preparation of the TCRbeta library. TCRdb reprocessed the PCR reads via MiXCR and lists one record per CDR3 protein. The table records fewer than 1 million distinct CDR3 sequences, less than 20% of them present only once. Turning to this clonotype: No antigen is known for it.

The TCR was taken from a male patient aged 10 to 17 who had a stem cell transplant for acute lymphoblastic leukemia, so the T cells may come from the graft donor. The chain employs TRBV6-5 and TRBJ1-1; tentatively, D is TRBD1 (5 bases). The sequencing here drew on PBMCs, mostly from graft donor cells, taken 360 days after TCRalphabeta/CD19-depleted stem cell transplant. CDR3 nucleotides: TGTGCCAGCAGTTACCAGACAGTGAACACTGAAGCTTTCTTT. Encoded protein: CASSYQTVNTEAFF.